These T cell receptor beta chains were read from a single sample in a study of molecular identifiers for immune sequencing clone quantification. TCRdb independently ran MiXCR on the PCR reads; one entry per CDR3 protein. The sample records approximately 20,000 distinct CDR3 sequences, about a fifth being singletons. Sequencing was done on a sample of naive CD8+ T cells from blood, with Jurkat cell RNA spiked in. The receptors here all came from a human donor in good health. Some libraries in this study had Jurkat cell RNA spiked in. CDR3s include the opening cysteine and the closing phenylalanine or tryptophan. D genes are given only for firm matches. Not every row has a clone size; where given, it reads once, few, many or a size class.

d_call: -
j_call: TRBJ2-7
clone_size: -
v_call: TRBV28
cdr3_nt: TGTGCCAGCAGGGGCTCAGGGAGGAGCTCCTACGAGCAGTGCTTC
cdr3_aa: CASRGSGRSSYEQCF

d_call: TRBD1
j_call: TRBJ2-7
clone_size: -
v_call: TRBV2
cdr3_nt: TGTGCCAGCAGTGAACCCGGACAGGGTCTTGTATACTTC
cdr3_aa: CASSEPGQGLVYF

d_call: -
j_call: TRBJ2-7
clone_size: -
v_call: TRBV7-9
cdr3_nt: TGTGCCAGCAGCCCGGAGATTTTC
cdr3_aa: CASSPEIF

d_call: -
j_call: TRBJ2-7
clone_size: many
v_call: TRBV4-3
cdr3_nt: TGCGCCAGCAGCCCCGGCCTCGTCGACCAACTCTCCTACGAGCAGTACTTC
cdr3_aa: CASSPGLVDQLSYEQYF

d_call: -
j_call: TRBJ1-1
clone_size: many
v_call: TRBV6-2/TRBV6-3
cdr3_nt: TGTGCCAGCAGTTACTCATCCGGTGGGAGAACTGAAGCTTTCTTT
cdr3_aa: CASSYSSGGRTEAFF

d_call: -
j_call: TRBJ1-2
clone_size: -
v_call: TRBV12-3/TRBV12-4
cdr3_nt: TGTGCCAGCAAGGAGGGGAGGGGGAAACCTAACTATGGCTACACCTTC
cdr3_aa: CASKEGRGKPNYGYTF

d_call: -
j_call: TRBJ1-1
clone_size: -
v_call: TRBV14
cdr3_nt: TGTGCCAGCAGCCAAGATGCGGGAGGGGACACTGAAGCTTTCTTT
cdr3_aa: CASSQDAGGDTEAFF

d_call: -
j_call: TRBJ2-1
clone_size: -
v_call: TRBV24-1
cdr3_nt: TGTGCCACCAGTGTCGGCGATTACAATGAGCAGTTCTTC
cdr3_aa: CATSVGDYNEQFF

d_call: TRBD2
j_call: TRBJ2-1
clone_size: many
v_call: TRBV6-5
cdr3_nt: TGTGCCAGCAGTTACGGTACTAGCGGAGGGAATGAGCAGTTCTTC
cdr3_aa: CASSYGTSGGNEQFF

d_call: -
j_call: TRBJ1-1
clone_size: many
v_call: TRBV10-3
cdr3_nt: TGTGCCGGATCACAGGGAAACACTGAAGCTTTCTTT
cdr3_aa: CAGSQGNTEAFF

d_call: -
j_call: TRBJ2-3
clone_size: -
v_call: TRBV6-5
cdr3_nt: TGTGCCAGCAGTTACTCAGGGCGAGATATGCAGTATTTT
cdr3_aa: CASSYSGRDMQYF

d_call: -
j_call: TRBJ2-7
clone_size: medium-sized
v_call: TRBV4-2
cdr3_nt: TGTGCCAGCAGCCAAGATGGGCTACCACTCTACGAGCAGTACTTC
cdr3_aa: CASSQDGLPLYEQYF

d_call: -
j_call: TRBJ2-1
clone_size: medium-sized
v_call: TRBV7-8
cdr3_nt: TGTGCCAGCAGCTTAGCGTCGGCCTACTCCTACAATGAGCAGTTCTTC
cdr3_aa: CASSLASAYSYNEQFF

d_call: -
j_call: TRBJ1-2
clone_size: few
v_call: TRBV29-1
cdr3_nt: TGCAGCGTTGAAGACGGTGGGGGGGCCGGGGACTATGGCTACACCTTC
cdr3_aa: CSVEDGGGAGDYGYTF

d_call: -
j_call: TRBJ2-7
clone_size: many
v_call: TRBV7-9
cdr3_nt: TGTGCCAGCAGCTTCCGGGGGATCTACGAGCAGTACTTC
cdr3_aa: CASSFRGIYEQYF

d_call: -
j_call: TRBJ2-7
clone_size: many
v_call: TRBV28
cdr3_nt: TGTGCCATTGCACAGGGCGCCTACGAGCAGTACTTC
cdr3_aa: CAIAQGAYEQYF

d_call: TRBD1
j_call: TRBJ2-5
clone_size: many
v_call: TRBV7-9
cdr3_nt: TGTGCCAGCAGCCCGTGGACAGGCGGGTCAGAGACCCAGTACTTC
cdr3_aa: CASSPWTGGSETQYF

d_call: -
j_call: TRBJ2-1
clone_size: many
v_call: TRBV6-2/TRBV6-3
cdr3_nt: TGTGCCAGCAGTTACCCTGGTCCCTACAATGAGCAGTTCTTC
cdr3_aa: CASSYPGPYNEQFF

d_call: TRBD1
j_call: TRBJ1-1
clone_size: -
v_call: TRBV7-6
cdr3_nt: TGTGCCAGCAGCCTGACAGGGAGGACTGAAGCTCTCTTT
cdr3_aa: CASSLTGRTEALF

d_call: TRBD1
j_call: TRBJ2-3
clone_size: -
v_call: TRBV6-5
cdr3_nt: TGTGCCAGCAGTTACAGCGCCGACAGGGGCTTCTGGGGCCTGCAGTATTTT
cdr3_aa: CASSYSADRGFWGLQYF

d_call: -
j_call: TRBJ2-2
clone_size: many
v_call: TRBV19
cdr3_nt: TGTGCCAGTAGCCCCACAGGGCCCACCGGGGAGCTGTTTTTT
cdr3_aa: CASSPTGPTGELFF

d_call: TRBD1
j_call: TRBJ1-3
clone_size: many
v_call: TRBV12-3/TRBV12-4
cdr3_nt: TGTGCCAGCAGATCCATAACGACAGGGGTTGGAAACACCATATATTTT
cdr3_aa: CASRSITTGVGNTIYF

d_call: -
j_call: TRBJ2-1
clone_size: many
v_call: TRBV29-1
cdr3_nt: TGCAGCGTTGAACCTAGGTCCTACAATGAGCAGTTCTTC
cdr3_aa: CSVEPRSYNEQFF

d_call: -
j_call: TRBJ2-7
clone_size: many
v_call: TRBV7-2
cdr3_nt: TGTGCCAGCAGCCCTCTAGGAGGTACCTACGAGCAGTACTTC
cdr3_aa: CASSPLGGTYEQYF

d_call: TRBD2
j_call: TRBJ2-4
clone_size: medium-sized
v_call: TRBV4-1
cdr3_nt: TGCGCCAGCAGCCAAGATGCTAGCGGGAGTTTGAACATTCAGTACTTC
cdr3_aa: CASSQDASGSLNIQYF

d_call: TRBD2
j_call: TRBJ2-3
clone_size: many
v_call: TRBV7-2
cdr3_nt: TGTGCCAGCAGCTTATGGCCTAGGGGATCCGGGACTAGCGAAACAGATACGCAGTATTTT
cdr3_aa: CASSLWPRGSGTSETDTQYF

d_call: TRBD1
j_call: TRBJ1-2
clone_size: many
v_call: TRBV13
cdr3_nt: TGTGCCAGCACCTACACCGGGACAGGGGCCCACTATGGCTACACCTTC
cdr3_aa: CASTYTGTGAHYGYTF

d_call: -
j_call: TRBJ2-3
clone_size: medium-sized
v_call: TRBV9
cdr3_nt: TGTGCCAGCAGCGCAGGACCGGGACAACTATCCACAGATACGCAGTATTTT
cdr3_aa: CASSAGPGQLSTDTQYF

d_call: -
j_call: TRBJ2-2
clone_size: once
v_call: TRBV2
cdr3_nt: TGTGCCAGCAGTGAATTTCCGCTGGGGCGAAGGAACACCGGGGAGCTGTTTTTT
cdr3_aa: CASSEFPLGRRNTGELFF

d_call: -
j_call: TRBJ1-1
clone_size: many
v_call: TRBV5-1
cdr3_nt: TGCGCCAGCAGCTACGACAGCTTTAACACTGAAGCTTTCTTT
cdr3_aa: CASSYDSFNTEAFF

d_call: -
j_call: TRBJ2-2
clone_size: many
v_call: TRBV7-9
cdr3_nt: TGTGCCAGCCCTCCGGGGCGGGAGAACACCGGGGAGCTGTTTTTT
cdr3_aa: CASPPGRENTGELFF

d_call: TRBD2
j_call: TRBJ2-1
clone_size: many
v_call: TRBV28
cdr3_nt: TGTGCCAGCAGCGGACTAGCGGGACGTTATGTTAATGAGCAGTTCTTC
cdr3_aa: CASSGLAGRYVNEQFF

d_call: TRBD2
j_call: TRBJ2-7
clone_size: many
v_call: TRBV7-9
cdr3_nt: TGTGCCAGCAGCTTGCCACCCGGTTCCGGGACTAGCGGGTACGAGCAGTACTTC
cdr3_aa: CASSLPPGSGTSGYEQYF

d_call: -
j_call: TRBJ2-7
clone_size: -
v_call: TRBV7-8
cdr3_nt: TGTGCCAGCAGCTTAGGGGTCGGCGAGCAGTACTTC
cdr3_aa: CASSLGVGEQYF

d_call: TRBD2
j_call: TRBJ2-5
clone_size: -
v_call: TRBV28
cdr3_nt: TGTGCCAGCAGTCTACCGACTAGCGCACCTCTGTACCAAGAGACCCAGTACTTC
cdr3_aa: CASSLPTSAPLYQETQYF

d_call: TRBD2
j_call: TRBJ2-2
clone_size: few
v_call: TRBV19
cdr3_nt: TGTGCCAGTAGTCCCCCCGGACTAGCGGGAGATCACACCGGGGAGCTGTTTTTT
cdr3_aa: CASSPPGLAGDHTGELFF

d_call: TRBD1
j_call: TRBJ2-7
clone_size: medium-sized
v_call: TRBV7-9
cdr3_nt: TGTGCCAGCAGCCCCCGGGACAGGGGTTACGAGCAGTACTTC
cdr3_aa: CASSPRDRGYEQYF

d_call: -
j_call: TRBJ2-3
clone_size: many
v_call: TRBV11-2
cdr3_nt: TGTGCCAGCAGCTTAGGACCTGGGGCAGATACGCAGTATTTT
cdr3_aa: CASSLGPGADTQYF

d_call: -
j_call: TRBJ2-3
clone_size: -
v_call: TRBV12-3/TRBV12-4
cdr3_nt: TGTGCCAGCAACAGAGAGGCCTACACAGATACGCAGTATTTT
cdr3_aa: CASNREAYTDTQYF

d_call: TRBD2
j_call: TRBJ2-1
clone_size: many
v_call: TRBV7-2
cdr3_nt: TGTGCCAGCAGCTTATCTAGCGGGAGGCCCAGCAATGAGCAGTTCTTC
cdr3_aa: CASSLSSGRPSNEQFF

d_call: -
j_call: TRBJ1-4
clone_size: many
v_call: TRBV25-1
cdr3_nt: TGTGCCCCAGTTGGTGAAAAACTGTTTTTT
cdr3_aa: CAPVGEKLFF

d_call: -
j_call: TRBJ2-7
clone_size: medium-sized
v_call: TRBV6-5
cdr3_nt: TGTGCCAGCAGTTCCGGGGCCCACCGCTACGAGCAGTACTTC
cdr3_aa: CASSSGAHRYEQYF

d_call: -
j_call: TRBJ2-5
clone_size: few
v_call: TRBV21-1
cdr3_nt: TGTGCCACCAACGTCAGGGAAGAGACCCAGTACTTC
cdr3_aa: CATNVREETQYF

d_call: -
j_call: TRBJ2-7
clone_size: -
v_call: TRBV7-8
cdr3_nt: TGTGCCAGCAGCTCTCGGCAAACCTACGAGCAGTACTTC
cdr3_aa: CASSSRQTYEQYF

d_call: -
j_call: TRBJ2-1
clone_size: many
v_call: TRBV19
cdr3_nt: TGTGCCAGTAGTATAGTAGGTGGGAGCTCCTACAATGAGCAGTTCTTC
cdr3_aa: CASSIVGGSSYNEQFF

d_call: TRBD2
j_call: TRBJ2-1
clone_size: -
v_call: TRBV6-5
cdr3_nt: TGTGCCAGCAGTTTAGCGGGAGGGCCCTACAATGAGCAGTTCTTC
cdr3_aa: CASSLAGGPYNEQFF

d_call: -
j_call: TRBJ2-2
clone_size: many
v_call: TRBV20-1
cdr3_nt: TGCAGTGCTAGAGATACCGGGGAGCTGTTTTTT
cdr3_aa: CSARDTGELFF

d_call: TRBD2
j_call: TRBJ2-1
clone_size: medium-sized
v_call: TRBV5-1
cdr3_nt: TGCGCCAGCAGCTTGAGTACTAGCGGTAACAATGAGCAGTTCTTC
cdr3_aa: CASSLSTSGNNEQFF

d_call: TRBD1
j_call: TRBJ1-5
clone_size: -
v_call: TRBV4-2
cdr3_nt: TGTGCCAGCAGCCAGAAACAGGGGGCGTGGACGGAGCCCCAGCATTTT
cdr3_aa: CASSQKQGAWTEPQHF

d_call: -
j_call: TRBJ2-3
clone_size: -
v_call: TRBV24-1
cdr3_nt: TGTGCCACCGAGAGCACAGATACGCAGTATTTT
cdr3_aa: CATESTDTQYF

d_call: TRBD1
j_call: TRBJ1-5
clone_size: few
v_call: TRBV12-3/TRBV12-4
cdr3_nt: TGTGCCAGCACCTCGGACAGGGCTAATCAGCCCCAGCATTTT
cdr3_aa: CASTSDRANQPQHF

d_call: TRBD1
j_call: TRBJ2-7
clone_size: -
v_call: TRBV7-2
cdr3_nt: TGTGCCAGCAGCTTAGCGGGACAGGGGTTCGAGCAGTACTTC
cdr3_aa: CASSLAGQGFEQYF

d_call: TRBD1
j_call: TRBJ2-7
clone_size: few
v_call: TRBV28
cdr3_nt: TGTGCCAGCAGTTTCCAGACAGGGGGAAGGGAGCAGTACTTC
cdr3_aa: CASSFQTGGREQYF